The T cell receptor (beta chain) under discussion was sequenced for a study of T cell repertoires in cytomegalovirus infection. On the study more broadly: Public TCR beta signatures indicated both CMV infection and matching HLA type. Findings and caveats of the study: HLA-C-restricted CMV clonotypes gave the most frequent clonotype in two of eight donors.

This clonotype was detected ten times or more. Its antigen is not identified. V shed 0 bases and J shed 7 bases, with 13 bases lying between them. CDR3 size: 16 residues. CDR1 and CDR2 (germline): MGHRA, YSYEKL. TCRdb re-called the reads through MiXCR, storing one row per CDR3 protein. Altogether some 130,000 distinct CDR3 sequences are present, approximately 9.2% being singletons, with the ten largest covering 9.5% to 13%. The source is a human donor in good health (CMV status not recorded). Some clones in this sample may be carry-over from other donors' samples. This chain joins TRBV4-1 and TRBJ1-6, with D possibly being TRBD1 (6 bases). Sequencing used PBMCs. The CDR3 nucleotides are TGCGCCAGCAGCCAAGAGCCGGGGGCGCCAAATTCACCCCTCCACTTT. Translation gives CASSQEPGAPNSPLHF.